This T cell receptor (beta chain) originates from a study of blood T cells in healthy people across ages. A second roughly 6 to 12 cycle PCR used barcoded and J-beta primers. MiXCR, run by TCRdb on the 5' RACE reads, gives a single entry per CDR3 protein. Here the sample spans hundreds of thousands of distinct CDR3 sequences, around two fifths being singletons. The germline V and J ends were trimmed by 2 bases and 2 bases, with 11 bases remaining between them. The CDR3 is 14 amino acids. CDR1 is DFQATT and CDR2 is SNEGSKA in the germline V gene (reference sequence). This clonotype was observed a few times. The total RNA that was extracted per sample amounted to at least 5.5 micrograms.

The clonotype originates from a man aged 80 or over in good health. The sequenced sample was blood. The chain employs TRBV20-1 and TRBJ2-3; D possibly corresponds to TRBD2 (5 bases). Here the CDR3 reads CSARTRRHTDTQYF. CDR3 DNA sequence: TGCAGTGCTAGAACTAGACGACACACAGATACGCAGTATTTT.